This T cell receptor (beta chain) appears in the sequencing data of a study of T-cell memory formation after mild COVID-19. General observations from the study: The appearance of some responding clones in pre-infection memory suggested that cross-reactive memory joined. A second wave expanding day 15 to 37 was CD4+-biased; contracting clones were balanced. Second-wave clones with a day 37 peak had unconfirmed SARS-CoV-2 specificity.

V shed 0 bases and J shed 1 base, with 6 bases lying between them. The CDR3 is made up of 15 amino acids. CDR1 LGHNA and CDR2 YSLEER come from the germline V gene. In the case of this clonotype: Its antigen is not identified.

The 5'RACE method, run with constant-segment primers, produced TCR alpha and TCR beta cDNA libraries (carrying sample barcodes and UMIs). TCRdb re-derived calls from the 5' RACE reads in MiXCR, one entry per CDR3 protein. The sample consists of about 450,000 distinct CDR3 sequences, 23% of them appearing once. J is TRBJ2-2 and V is TRBV4-3; D ambiguous. This TCR derives from an adult woman who had mild COVID-19 (a few samples of this study predate the infection). Cell type and time point are not known. Sequencing was carried out using PBMCs or a T cell subset sorted from them (not recorded which). The CDR3 protein is CASSQDPLNTGELFF. In DNA, the CDR3 is TGCGCCAGCAGCCAAGATCCGCTGAACACCGGGGAGCTGTTTTTT.